The clone carrying this T cell receptor beta chain has only a few counts. The antigen remains unidentified. This entry comes from a study of tumor and adjacent non-tumor tissue in lung cancer. In the study overall: Stage I to III disease affected ten to eleven men and roughly 5 women aged roughly 30 to 76. Each sample yielded a few million productive TCRbeta reads on average.

The library came from three nested PCR rounds adapted from ARM-PCR protocols. TCRdb reprocessed the multiplex PCR reads via MiXCR and lists one record per CDR3 protein. Of about 90,000 distinct CDR3 sequences detected, around 59% appear once; the ten largest clones hold about 15%. RNA was extracted from bulk tissue without any cell sorting. Broader study findings: Normal lung showed higher cumulative top 100 clone frequency than tumor. Higher tumor TCR diversity was associated with shorter survival.

The germline gives CDR1 PRHDT, CDR2 FYEKMQ (reference sequence). The CDR3 runs 13 residues. The receptor was derived from a man between 65 and 85 years old with non-small cell lung cancer. The sample taken for sequencing was lung tumor tissue. The chain links TRBV13 to TRBJ2-7; 7 bases map to TRBD1. Here the CDR3 reads CDGSLTGAGEQYF. The DNA for the CDR3 is TGTGACGGCAGCTTAACAGGGGCTGGTGAGCAGTACTTC. The full variable domain, its missing parts supplied by reference TRBV13 and TRBJ2-7, is AAGVIQSPRHLIKEKRETATLKCYPIPRHDTVYWYQQGPGQDPQFLISFYEKMQSDKGSIPDRFSAQQFSDYHSELNMSSLELGDSALYFCDGSLTGAGEQYFGPGTRLTVT.